Below are 30 T cell receptor beta chains sequenced from a single sample in a study of blood T cell repertoires in COVID-19. Produced via immunoSEQ multiplex PCR; TCRdb's table is partial and in-frame only. This table holds 500,000 to 600,000 clones, less than 90% found once. Sequencing input: peripheral blood. The receptors were gathered from a woman aged 50 to 60 with COVID-19, enrolled during active disease.

The V and J genes are TRBV13 and TRBJ2-5, with a possible D match to TRBD1 (7 bases). The CDR3 length is 14 residues. Trimming took off 4 bases at V and 1 base at J, with 10 bases between the two ends. Germline loops: CDR1 PRHDT, CDR2 FYEKMQ (reference sequence). CDR3 amino acids: CASSSRGVQETQYF. The CDR3 bases are TGTGCCAGCAGCTCCAGGGGGGTCCAAGAGACCCAGTACTTC.

The chain recombines TRBV6-6 with TRBJ1-1; D unclear. Trimming left V 7 bases short and J 1 base short, with 7 bases between. There are 12 residues in the CDR3. Germline values: CDR1 MNHNY, CDR2 SVGAGI (reference sequence). CDR3 loop: CASMRPNTEAFF. The CDR3 region has the DNA TGTGCCAGCATGAGGCCGAACACTGAAGCTTTCTTT.

The gene calls are TRBV3-1 (or the pseudogene TRBV3-2) and TRBJ1-1; D is ambiguous. The germline V gene encodes CDR1 LGHDT and CDR2 YNNKEL (reference sequence). This CDR3 has 14 amino acids. The germline V and J ends were trimmed by 2 bases and 2 bases, with 9 bases remaining between them. The CDR3 sequence: CASSQRRTNTEAFF. The CDR3 nucleotides are TGTGCCAGCAGCCAAAGACGGACTAACACTGAAGCTTTCTTT.

J is TRBJ1-1 and V is TRBV3-1 (or the pseudogene TRBV3-2), with 10 bases lining up with TRBD1. The germline V gene has CDR1 LGHDT and CDR2 YNNKEL (reference sequence). This CDR3 region has 15 residues. V lost 1 base and J lost 3; bases outside the gene matches: 2. Here the CDR3 reads CASSQAGTGDTEAFF. DNA of the CDR3: TGTGCCAGCAGCCAAGCCGGGACAGGGGACACTGAAGCTTTCTTT.

This chain uses TRBV6-5 with TRBJ2-7; 9 nucleotides match TRBD1. The CDR3 extends over 14 amino acids. V dropped 8 bases and J dropped 3; count of bases not matched to a gene: 8. Per the germline V gene, CDR1 is MNHEY and CDR2 is SVGAGI. Written as DNA, the CDR3 is TGTGCCAGCGGCCAGGAGGACAGGGGCTACGAGCAGTACTTC. It specifies CASGQEDRGYEQYF.

The chain is built from TRBV30 and TRBJ1-2; 7 positions match TRBD1. CDR3 length: 15 residues. In germline, CDR1 is GTSNPN, CDR2 SVGIG (reference sequence). J lost 1 base, V lost 3 bases, and 8 bases had no gene match. CDR3 amino acids: CAWRTDRARNYGYTF. The CDR3 bases are TGTGCCTGGAGAACCGACAGGGCCCGTAACTATGGCTACACCTTC. The entire variable domain, with the rest obtained from reference TRBV30 and TRBJ1-2, is as follows: SQTIHQWPATLVQPVGSPLSLECTVEGTSNPNLYWYRQAAGRGLQLLFYSVGIGQISSEVPQNLSASRPQDRQFILSSKKLLLSDSGFYLCAWRTDRARNYGYTFGSGTRLTVV.

V gene TRBV15 combines with J gene TRBJ1-4; 7 bases agree with TRBD1. Germline V CDR1 and CDR2: LNHNV, YYDKDF (reference sequence). V was clipped by 5 bases and J by 6 bases; unmatched bases: 12. The CDR3 is made up of 16 amino acids. CDR3 amino acids: CATSFRPGQPHEKLFF. CDR3 sequence (DNA): TGTGCCACCAGCTTTCGACCGGGACAGCCTCATGAAAAACTGTTTTTT.

This clone was detected only once. The chain uses TRBV2 and TRBJ1-1; D uncertain. The V end lost 8 bases, the J end lost 11 bases, and 15 bases lay between the germline ends. CDR3 length equals 11 residues. The germline V gene has CDR1 SNHLY and CDR2 FYNNEI. This chain's CDR3 is CASFLLGGAFF. The DNA for the CDR3 is TGTGCCAGCTTCCTCCTCGGCGGGGCTTTCTTT.

This clone was observed a single time. V gene TRBV30 combines with J gene TRBJ1-2, with D unclear. V gave up 7 bases and J gave up 4 bases, with 10 bases separating them. CDR3 length: 11 residues. Germline lookup yields CDR1 GTSNPN and CDR2 SVGIG (reference sequence). The CDR3 is CASTPGYGYTF. The CDR3 bases are TGTGCCTCGACCCCGGGCTATGGCTACACCTTC. The full variable domain, completed using reference TRBV30 and TRBJ1-2, is SQTIHQWPATLVQPVGSPLSLECTVEGTSNPNLYWYRQAAGRGLQLLFYSVGIGQISSEVPQNLSASRPQDRQFILSSKKLLLSDSGFYLCASTPGYGYTFGSGTRLTVV.

V gene TRBV12-5 combines with J gene TRBJ2-7; a weak D match, TRBD1 (5 bases). The CDR3 extends over 12 amino acids. Trimming cost V 2 bases and J 12 bases, with 14 bases left between them. Germline values: CDR1 LGHNT, CDR2 FRNRAP. The CDR3 DNA sequence: TGTGCTAGTGGTTTGCCTACAGGCCGGCCGTACTTC. Its translation is CASGLPTGRPYF.

The chain is built from TRBV7-3 and TRBJ2-1; possible D gene TRBD2, 6 bases. Trimming cost V 1 base and J 5 bases, with 12 bases left between them. Germline V gives CDR1 SGHTA, CDR2 FQGTGA. This CDR3 region has 15 residues. CDR3 bases: TGTGCCAGCAGCTTAATGGCGGGGTACGACAATGAGCAGTTCTTC. Translated: CASSLMAGYDNEQFF.

The chain joins TRBV19 to TRBJ1-2; the D gene is possibly TRBD1 (5 bases). V gave up 7 bases and J gave up 3 bases, with 9 bases separating them. CDR1 and CDR2 (germline): LNHDA, SQIVND (reference sequence). The CDR3 is 12 residues long. The CDR3 DNA reads TGTGCCAGTAACAGGTGGGACTATGGCTACACCTTC. It specifies CASNRWDYGYTF.

The gene calls are TRBV28 and TRBJ2-6; maybe TRBD2 (6 bases). The V end was cut by 6 bases, the J end by 1 base, with 7 bases between. Germline CDR1 reads MDHEN; CDR2 reads SYDVKM. This CDR3 is 14 amino acids long. CDR3 protein: CASREGSGANVLTF. The CDR3 DNA reads as TGTGCCAGCAGGGAGGGTTCTGGGGCCAACGTCCTGACTTTC.

The chain links TRBV5-4 to TRBJ1-1; TRBD1 matches 7 bases. V shed 3 bases, J shed 1 base, and the junction held 6 bases outside the gene matches. The CDR3 is made up of 15 amino acids. CDR1 and CDR2 from the germline V gene are SGHNT and YYREEE (reference sequence). In DNA, the CDR3 is TGTGCCAGCAGCTCGAAGGGACAGCCGAACACTGAAGCTTTCTTT. This encodes CASSSKGQPNTEAFF.

This CDR3 is CASSPGGSAYNEQFF. CDR3 coding DNA: TGTGCCAGCAGCCCCGGGGGGTCGGCCTACAATGAGCAGTTCTTC. The chain employs TRBV11-2 and TRBJ2-1; 7 bases map to TRBD2. The CDR3 is 15 amino acids. Germline-derived CDR1 and CDR2 are SGHAT and FQNNGV. Trimming cost V 5 bases and J 2 bases; bases outside gene matches: 6.

The chain couples TRBV6-5 to TRBJ2-2; a possible D gene is TRBD1 (5 bases). Germline lookup yields CDR1 MNHEY and CDR2 SVGAGI. This CDR3 comprises 14 residues. Trimming took 7 bases from V and 6 from J, leaving 15 bases between them. This CDR3 is CASTQNQGSGELFF. In DNA, the CDR3 is TGTGCCAGCACCCAAAATCAGGGCTCCGGGGAGCTGTTTTTT.

The gene calls are TRBV20-1 and TRBJ2-3, with D perhaps TRBD2 (6 bases). With 3 bases removed from V and 1 base from J, the gap between germline ends came to 11 bases. Germline CDR1 is DFQATT and CDR2 is SNEGSKA (reference sequence). CDR3 length: 14 amino acids. The CDR3 is CSASSGGGTDTQYF. The CDR3 DNA reads TGCAGTGCTAGTTCCGGGGGTGGCACAGATACGCAGTATTTT.

The chain uses TRBV3-1 (or the pseudogene TRBV3-2) and TRBJ2-5; the match to TRBD1 covers 7 bases. CDR3 length equals 15 residues. Looked up from germline, CDR1 is LGHDT and CDR2 is YNNKEL (reference sequence). After removal of 8 bases from V and 3 bases from J, the junction contained 12 bases not matched to a gene. The CDR3 loop is CASGLTGPTEETQYF. CDR3 sequence (DNA): TGTGCCAGCGGGTTGACAGGGCCCACGGAAGAGACCCAGTACTTC.

CDR3 nucleotides: TGTGCCAGCTCCCGGGAGGATACGCAGTATTTT. It is translated as CASSREDTQYF. The chain couples TRBV18 to TRBJ2-3, with a weak D call TRBD2 (6 bases). Trimming left V 6 bases short and J 6 bases short, with 7 bases between. CDR1 and CDR2 (germline): KGHSH, LQKENI. The CDR3 has 11 residues.

V is TRBV30 and J is TRBJ1-1; D is uncertain. The CDR3 runs to 12 residues. The germline V gene has CDR1 GTSNPN and CDR2 SVGIG (reference sequence). V was pared by 3 bases and J by 11 bases, with 16 bases between. CDR3 sequence: CAWRRAGVTAFF. Here the CDR3 DNA reads TGTGCCTGGAGGCGTGCCGGGGTAACGGCTTTCTTT.

The chain combines TRBV11-2 with TRBJ2-7; possibly TRBD2 for D (6 bases). Germline lookup yields CDR1 SGHAT and CDR2 FQNNGV. The V and J ends lost 1 base and 0 bases respectively, with 16 bases between them. The length of the CDR3 is 17 residues. The CDR3 DNA reads TGTGCCAGCAGCTTAGGACCGGCAGGGACTCTCTCCTACGAGCAGTACTTC. Its translation: CASSLGPAGTLSYEQYF.

This clone was seen only once. The V call is TRBV3-1 (or the pseudogene TRBV3-2), the J call TRBJ1-3; possible D gene TRBD1, 5 bases. Germline assignment: CDR1 LGHDT and CDR2 YNNKEL (reference sequence). This CDR3 is 17 amino acids long. V was clipped by 6 bases and J by 2 bases, with 20 bases between them. CDR3 nucleotides: TGTGCCAGCAGTCAGAATTACGGGGGAGGAGCTGGAAACACCATATATTTT. This codes for CASSQNYGGGAGNTIYF.

This clone was detected once. The chain has TRBV5-1 and TRBJ2-5; perhaps TRBD1 as D (6 bases). The CDR3 extends over 15 amino acids. V lost 3 bases and J 4 bases, leaving 16 bases between the germline ends. The germline CDR1 and CDR2 sequences are SGHRS and YFSETQ. Written as DNA, the CDR3 is TGCGCCAGCAGCTCAGTGACTACAGGGACAGAGACCCAGTACTTC. It translates to CASSSVTTGTETQYF.

J is TRBJ1-2 and V is TRBV9; the D gene is possibly TRBD1 (5 bases). The V and J ends lost 4 bases and 7 bases respectively, with 20 bases between them. CDR1 SGDLS and CDR2 YYNGEE come from the germline V gene. CDR3 length: 15 amino acids. The CDR3 DNA is TGTGCCAGCAGCTCCCGGTGGGGGGAGGAGAGTGGCTACACCTTC. Translating it yields CASSSRWGEESGYTF.

V usage is TRBV9 and J usage is TRBJ2-1, with TRBD2 as a possible D gene (7 bases). This CDR3 has 16 amino acids. With 0 bases removed from V and 8 bases from J, the gap between germline ends came to 18 bases. Germline V gives CDR1 SGDLS, CDR2 YYNGEE. The CDR3 sequence: CASSVDHVGAGDEQFF. Here the CDR3 DNA reads TGTGCCAGCAGCGTAGATCATGTGGGGGCGGGGGATGAGCAGTTCTTC.

V is TRBV11-2 and J is TRBJ1-1; D is unresolved. Trimming cost V 8 bases and J 2 bases, with 6 bases left between them. The germline CDR1 and CDR2 sequences are SGHAT and FQNNGV. This CDR3 is built from 11 residues. CDR3 region: CASGLNTEAFF. CDR3 coding DNA: TGTGCCAGCGGGCTAAACACTGAAGCTTTCTTT.

This rearrangement joins TRBV5-1 to TRBJ2-5; weak D call: TRBD1 (6 bases). Germline assignment: CDR1 SGHRS and CDR2 YFSETQ. Trimming left V 3 bases short and J 8 bases short, with 20 bases between. The CDR3 is 15 amino acids. The CDR3 region has the DNA TGCGCCAGCAGCTCAAGCCACGGACAGACAAGCACCCAGTACTTC. Encoded protein: CASSSSHGQTSTQYF.

The gene calls are TRBV5-8 and TRBJ2-6, with a weak D call TRBD1 (6 bases). The V gene lost 4 bases and the J gene lost 1 base, with 15 bases spanning the gap. From germline, CDR1 is SGHTS and CDR2 YDEGEE. The CDR3 consists of 17 residues. CDR3 DNA sequence: TGTGCCAGCAGCCCATGGACAGCTCCTTCTGGGGCCAACGTCCTGACTTTC. Its translation: CASSPWTAPSGANVLTF.

The genes are TRBV30 and TRBJ2-5, with 7 bases fitting TRBD2. The V gene end was trimmed by 0 bases and the J gene end by 5 bases; junction bases not matched to a gene: 6. The CDR3 has 14 amino acids. The germline V gene has CDR1 GTSNPN and CDR2 SVGIG (reference sequence). The CDR3 is CAWSVLRGVETQYF. The CDR3, as DNA: TGTGCCTGGAGTGTGCTACGGGGGGTGGAGACCCAGTACTTC.

V and J are TRBV5-1 and TRBJ1-2; possibly TRBD1 for D (5 bases). V lost 2 bases to trimming and J lost 4 bases, with 18 bases between them. The CDR3 is 16 residues long. The V gene's germline CDR1 is SGHRS and CDR2 YFSETQ. The CDR3 sequence is CASSFSPGGLAYGYTF. The CDR3, as DNA: TGCGCCAGCAGCTTCTCTCCGGGGGGACTAGCCTATGGCTACACCTTC.